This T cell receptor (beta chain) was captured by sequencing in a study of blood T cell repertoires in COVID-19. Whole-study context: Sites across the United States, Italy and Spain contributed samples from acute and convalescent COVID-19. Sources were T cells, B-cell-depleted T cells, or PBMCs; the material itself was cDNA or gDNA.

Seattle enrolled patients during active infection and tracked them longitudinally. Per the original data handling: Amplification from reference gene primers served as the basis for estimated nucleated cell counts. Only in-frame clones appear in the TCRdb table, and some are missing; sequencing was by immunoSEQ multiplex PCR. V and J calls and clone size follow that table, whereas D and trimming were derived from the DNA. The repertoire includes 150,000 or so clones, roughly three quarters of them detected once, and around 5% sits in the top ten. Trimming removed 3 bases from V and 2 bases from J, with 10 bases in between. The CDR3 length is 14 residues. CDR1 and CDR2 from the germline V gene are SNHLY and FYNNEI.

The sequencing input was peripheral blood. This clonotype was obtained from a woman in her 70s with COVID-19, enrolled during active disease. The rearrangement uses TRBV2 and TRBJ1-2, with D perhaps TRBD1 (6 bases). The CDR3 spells CASSDFTGNYGYTF. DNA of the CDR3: TGTGCCAGCAGTGACTTTACAGGGAACTATGGCTACACCTTC.